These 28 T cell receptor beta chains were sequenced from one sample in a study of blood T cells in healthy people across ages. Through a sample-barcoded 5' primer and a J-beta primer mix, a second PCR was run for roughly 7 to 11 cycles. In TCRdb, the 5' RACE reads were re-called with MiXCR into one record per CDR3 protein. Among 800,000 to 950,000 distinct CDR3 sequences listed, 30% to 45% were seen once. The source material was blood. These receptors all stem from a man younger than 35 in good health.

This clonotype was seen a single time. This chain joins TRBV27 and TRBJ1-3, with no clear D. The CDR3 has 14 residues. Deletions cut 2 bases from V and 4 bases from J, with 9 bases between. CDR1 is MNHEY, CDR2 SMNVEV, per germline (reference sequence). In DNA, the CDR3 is TGTGCCAGCAGTTTAGGACGGGTCGGAAACACCATATATTTT. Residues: CASSLGRVGNTIYF.

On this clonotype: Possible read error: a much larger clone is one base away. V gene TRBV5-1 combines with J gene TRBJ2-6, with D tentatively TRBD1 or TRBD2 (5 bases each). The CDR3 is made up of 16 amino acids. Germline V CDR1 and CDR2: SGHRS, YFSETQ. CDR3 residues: CASSWDGVSEANVLTF. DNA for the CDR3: TGCGCCAGCAGCTGGGACGGGGTTTCTGAGGCCAACGTCCTGACTTTC.

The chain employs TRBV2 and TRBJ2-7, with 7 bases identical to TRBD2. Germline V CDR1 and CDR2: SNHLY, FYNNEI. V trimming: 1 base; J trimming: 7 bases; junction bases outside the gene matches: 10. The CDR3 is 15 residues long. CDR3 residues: CASSEERGSRNEQYF. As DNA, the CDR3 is TGTGCCAGCAGTGAAGAGCGGGGCTCGCGCAATGAGCAGTACTTC.

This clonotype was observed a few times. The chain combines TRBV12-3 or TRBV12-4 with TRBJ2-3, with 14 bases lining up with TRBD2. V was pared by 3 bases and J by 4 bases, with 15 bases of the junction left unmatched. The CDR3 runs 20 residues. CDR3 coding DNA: TGTGCCAGCAGTTTCAATTTAGGGACTAGCGGGAGAACTAGCGCAGATACGCAGTATTTT. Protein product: CASSFNLGTSGRTSADTQYF.

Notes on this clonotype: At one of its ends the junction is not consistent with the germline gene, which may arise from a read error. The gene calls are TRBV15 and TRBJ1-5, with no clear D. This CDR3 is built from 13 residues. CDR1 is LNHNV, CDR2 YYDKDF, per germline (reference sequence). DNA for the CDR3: TGTGCCACCAGAAGAGATGGGGTTCAGCCCCAGCATTTT. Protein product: CATRRDGVQPQHF.

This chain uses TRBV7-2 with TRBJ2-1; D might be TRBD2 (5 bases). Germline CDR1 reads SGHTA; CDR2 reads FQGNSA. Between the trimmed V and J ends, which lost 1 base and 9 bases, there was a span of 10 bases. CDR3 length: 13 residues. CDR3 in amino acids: CASSLDSRGEQFF. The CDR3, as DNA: TGTGCCAGCAGCTTAGATTCCCGGGGTGAGCAGTTCTTC.

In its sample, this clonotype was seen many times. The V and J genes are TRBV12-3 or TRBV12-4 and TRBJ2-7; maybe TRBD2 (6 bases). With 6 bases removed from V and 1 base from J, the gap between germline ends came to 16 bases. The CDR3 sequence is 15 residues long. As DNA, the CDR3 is TGTGCCAGCAGCCTGATAGGAGGGGATTCCTACGAGCAGTACTTC. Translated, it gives CASSLIGGDSYEQYF.

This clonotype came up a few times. In nucleotides, the CDR3 is TGTGCCAGCAGCTTAGATGCGAAACCCTACGAGCAGTACTTC. Protein product: CASSLDAKPYEQYF. The chain links TRBV7-2 to TRBJ2-7; the D is unclear. Trimming cost V 1 base and J 2 bases, with 9 bases left between them. The CDR3 length is 14 residues. CDR1 is SGHTA, CDR2 FQGNSA, per germline.

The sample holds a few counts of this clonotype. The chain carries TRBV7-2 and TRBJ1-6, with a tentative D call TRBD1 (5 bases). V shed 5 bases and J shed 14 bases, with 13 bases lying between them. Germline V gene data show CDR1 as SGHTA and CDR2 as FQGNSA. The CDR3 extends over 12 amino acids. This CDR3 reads CASSRGGRTLHF. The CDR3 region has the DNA TGTGCCAGCAGCCGGGGCGGCAGGACCCTCCACTTT. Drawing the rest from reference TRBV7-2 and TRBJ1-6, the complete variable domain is GAGVSQSPSNKVTEKGKDVELRCDPISGHTALYWYRQSLGQGLEFLIYFQGNSAPDKSGLPSDRFSAERTGGSVSTLTIQRTQQEDSAVYLCASSRGGRTLHFGNGTRLTVT.

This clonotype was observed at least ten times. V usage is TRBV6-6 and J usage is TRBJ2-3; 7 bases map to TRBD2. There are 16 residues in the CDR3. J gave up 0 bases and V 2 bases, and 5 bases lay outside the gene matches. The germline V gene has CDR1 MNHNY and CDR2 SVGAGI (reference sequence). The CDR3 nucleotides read TGTGCCAGCAGTTACCTACTAGCGACTAGCACAGATACGCAGTATTTT. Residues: CASSYLLATSTDTQYF.

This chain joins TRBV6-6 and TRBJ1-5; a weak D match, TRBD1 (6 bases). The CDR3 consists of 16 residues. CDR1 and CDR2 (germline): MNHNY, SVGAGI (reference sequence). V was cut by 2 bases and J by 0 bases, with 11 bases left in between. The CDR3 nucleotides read TGTGCCAGCAGTTACCAGCCAGGGGATAGCAATCAGCCCCAGCATTTT. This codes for CASSYQPGDSNQPQHF.

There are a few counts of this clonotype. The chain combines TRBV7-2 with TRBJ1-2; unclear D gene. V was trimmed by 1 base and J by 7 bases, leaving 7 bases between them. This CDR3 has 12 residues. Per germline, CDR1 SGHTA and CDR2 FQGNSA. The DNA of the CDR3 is TGTGCCAGCAGCTTAGATTTGGCTGGCTACACCTTC. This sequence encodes CASSLDLAGYTF. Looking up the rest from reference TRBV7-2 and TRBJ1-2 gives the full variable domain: GAGVSQSPSNKVTEKGKDVELRCDPISGHTALYWYRQSLGQGLEFLIYFQGNSAPDKSGLPSDRFSAERTGGSVSTLTIQRTQQEDSAVYLCASSLDLAGYTFGSGTRLTVV.

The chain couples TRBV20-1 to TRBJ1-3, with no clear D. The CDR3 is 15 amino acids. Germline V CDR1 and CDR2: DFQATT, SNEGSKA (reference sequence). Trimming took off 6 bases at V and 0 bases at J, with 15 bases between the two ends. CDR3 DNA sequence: TGCAGTGCCTCGAAACAGCTATCCTCTGGAAACACCATATATTTT. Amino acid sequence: CSASKQLSSGNTIYF.

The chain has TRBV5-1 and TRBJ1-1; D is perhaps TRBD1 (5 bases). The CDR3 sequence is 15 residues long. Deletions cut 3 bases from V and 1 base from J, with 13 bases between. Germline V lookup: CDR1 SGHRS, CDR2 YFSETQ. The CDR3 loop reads CASSSGSGGNTEAFF. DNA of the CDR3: TGCGCCAGCAGCTCCGGATCGGGGGGGAACACTGAAGCTTTCTTT.

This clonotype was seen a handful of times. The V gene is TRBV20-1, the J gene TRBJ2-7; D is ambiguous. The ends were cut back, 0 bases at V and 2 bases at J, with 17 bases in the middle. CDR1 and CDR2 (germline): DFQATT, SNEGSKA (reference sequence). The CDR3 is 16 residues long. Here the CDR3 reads CSARDAIPSGPYEQYF. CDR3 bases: TGCAGTGCTAGAGATGCCATCCCCAGTGGACCCTACGAGCAGTACTTC.

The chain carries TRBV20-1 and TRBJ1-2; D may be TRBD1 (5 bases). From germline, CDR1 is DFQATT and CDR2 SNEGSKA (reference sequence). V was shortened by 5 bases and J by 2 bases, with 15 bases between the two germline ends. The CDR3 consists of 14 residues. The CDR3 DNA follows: TGCAGTGCTCCCCCAGGGTACCAAAACTATGGCTACACCTTC. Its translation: CSAPPGYQNYGYTF.

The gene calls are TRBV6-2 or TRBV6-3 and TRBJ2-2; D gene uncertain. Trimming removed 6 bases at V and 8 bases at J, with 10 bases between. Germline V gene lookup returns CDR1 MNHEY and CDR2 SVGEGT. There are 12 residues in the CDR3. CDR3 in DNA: TGTGCCAGCAGGCTCCAAGAAGGGGAGCTGTTTTTT. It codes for CASRLQEGELFF.

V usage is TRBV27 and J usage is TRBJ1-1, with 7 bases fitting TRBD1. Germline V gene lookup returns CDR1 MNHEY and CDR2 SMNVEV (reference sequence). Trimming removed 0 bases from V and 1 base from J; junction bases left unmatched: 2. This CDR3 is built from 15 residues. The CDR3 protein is CASSLSGTANTEAFF. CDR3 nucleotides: TGTGCCAGCAGTTTATCGGGGACAGCGAACACTGAAGCTTTCTTT.

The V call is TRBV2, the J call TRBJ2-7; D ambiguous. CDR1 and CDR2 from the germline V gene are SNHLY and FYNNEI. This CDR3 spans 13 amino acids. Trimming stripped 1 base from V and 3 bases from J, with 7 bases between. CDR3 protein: CASSEGWGYEQYF. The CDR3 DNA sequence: TGTGCCAGCAGTGAAGGGTGGGGCTACGAGCAGTACTTC.

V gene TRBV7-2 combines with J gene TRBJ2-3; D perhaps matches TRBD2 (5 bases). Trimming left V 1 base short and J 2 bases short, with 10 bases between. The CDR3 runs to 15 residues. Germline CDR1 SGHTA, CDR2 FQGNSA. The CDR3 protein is CASSLELVDTDTQYF. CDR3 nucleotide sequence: TGTGCCAGCAGCTTAGAACTAGTGGACACAGATACGCAGTATTTT. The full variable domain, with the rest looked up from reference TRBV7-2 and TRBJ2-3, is GAGVSQSPSNKVTEKGKDVELRCDPISGHTALYWYRQSLGQGLEFLIYFQGNSAPDKSGLPSDRFSAERTGGSVSTLTIQRTQQEDSAVYLCASSLELVDTDTQYFGPGTRLTVL.

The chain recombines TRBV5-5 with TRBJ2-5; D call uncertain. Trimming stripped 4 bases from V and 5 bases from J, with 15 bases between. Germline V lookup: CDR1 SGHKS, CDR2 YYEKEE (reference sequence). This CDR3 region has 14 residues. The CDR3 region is CASSVADPSETQYF. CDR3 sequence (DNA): TGTGCCAGCAGCGTGGCGGATCCGTCGGAGACCCAGTACTTC.

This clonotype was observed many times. This CDR3 is CASHSGGYEQYF. CDR3 nucleotides: TGCGCCAGCCATAGCGGGGGCTACGAGCAGTACTTC. The chain is built from TRBV5-1 and TRBJ2-7, with 9 bases identical to TRBD2. The germline V gene encodes CDR1 SGHRS and CDR2 YFSETQ. The CDR3 covers 12 residues. The V gene end was trimmed by 7 bases and the J gene end by 3 bases; junction bases not matched to a gene: 2.

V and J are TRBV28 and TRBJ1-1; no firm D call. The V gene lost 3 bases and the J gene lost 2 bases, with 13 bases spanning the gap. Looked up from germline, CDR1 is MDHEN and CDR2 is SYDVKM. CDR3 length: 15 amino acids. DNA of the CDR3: TGTGCCAGCAGTTTTGATCGGGCGTACAACACTGAAGCTTTCTTT. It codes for CASSFDRAYNTEAFF.

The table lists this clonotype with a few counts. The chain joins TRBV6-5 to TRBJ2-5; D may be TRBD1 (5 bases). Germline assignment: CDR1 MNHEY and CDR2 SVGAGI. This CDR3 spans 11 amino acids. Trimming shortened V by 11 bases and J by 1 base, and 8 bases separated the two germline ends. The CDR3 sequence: CASGIQETQYF. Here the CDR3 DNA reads TGTGCCTCAGGGATCCAAGAGACCCAGTACTTC.

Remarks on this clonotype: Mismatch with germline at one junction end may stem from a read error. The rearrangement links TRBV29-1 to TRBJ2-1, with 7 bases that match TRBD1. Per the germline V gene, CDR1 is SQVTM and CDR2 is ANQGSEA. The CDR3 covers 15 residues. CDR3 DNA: TGCAGCGTTGAAAGGGGGACAGCTTCCTGCAATGAGCAGTTCTTC. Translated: CSVERGTASCNEQFF.

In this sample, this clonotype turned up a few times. The CDR3 loop reads CASSEAGTRLEQYF. CDR3 sequence (DNA): TGTGCCAGCAGTGAAGCGGGGACTAGACTCGAGCAGTACTTC. The chain couples TRBV2 to TRBJ2-7, with TRBD2 matching 8 bases. Germline V gene lookup returns CDR1 SNHLY and CDR2 FYNNEI. The CDR3 loop spans 14 amino acids. V lost 0 bases, J lost 6 bases, and 4 bases stayed unmatched.

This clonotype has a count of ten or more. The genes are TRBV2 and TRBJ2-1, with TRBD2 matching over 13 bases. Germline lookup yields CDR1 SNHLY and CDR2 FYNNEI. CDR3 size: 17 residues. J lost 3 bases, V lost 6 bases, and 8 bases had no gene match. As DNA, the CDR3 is TGTGCCAGCAGGGGACTAGCGGGGAATTCAATCTACAATGAGCAGTTCTTC. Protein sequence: CASRGLAGNSIYNEQFF.

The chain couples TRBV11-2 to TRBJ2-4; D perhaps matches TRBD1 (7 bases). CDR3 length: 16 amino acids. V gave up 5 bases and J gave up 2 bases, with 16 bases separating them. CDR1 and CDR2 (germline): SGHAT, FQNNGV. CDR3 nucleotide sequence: TGTGCCAGCAGCCCTTCGACAGGGAGGACCAAAAACATTCAGTACTTC. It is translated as CASSPSTGRTKNIQYF.